The rows below give T cell receptor beta chains drawn from one sample of a study of cytomegalovirus exposure and HLA in healthy donors. Only in-frame clones appear in the TCRdb table, and some are missing; sequencing was by immunoSEQ multiplex PCR. The sample records over 150,000 clones, about 80% being singletons. The sequencing input was PBMCs. The origin of the receptors is a man aged 40-55 years in good health and CMV-seronegative. Both conserved end residues are part of each CDR3. D genes are given only for firm matches. Part of the rows lack a size; the others show once, few, many or a class for expanded clones.

J gene	V gene	clone size	D gene	CDR3 DNA	CDR3 protein
TRBJ2-1	TRBV6-1	.	TRBD2	TGTGCCAGCACCCGTGGACTAGCGGCTGACAATGAGCAGTTCTTC	CASTRGLAADNEQFF
TRBJ1-1	TRBV14	.	.	TGTGCCAGCAGCCAAGCTGGGAGAGGGGGTAGAGCTGAAGCTTTCTTT	CASSQAGRGGRAEAFF
TRBJ2-7	TRBV11-2	once	TRBD1	TGTGCCAGCAGCTTAGTACAGGGGGCCGCTTTTAGGACCTACGAGCAGTACTTC	CASSLVQGAAFRTYEQYF
TRBJ1-1	TRBV5-1	.	TRBD1	TGCGCCAGCAGCAGGGGACAGAGGGTTTCAACTGAAGCTTTCTTT	CASSRGQRVSTEAFF
TRBJ2-3	TRBV5-4	.	TRBD2	TGTGCCAGCAGCTCGGGGCCTCCTAGCGGAATATTTCGGGGCACAGATACGCAGTATTTT	CASSSGPPSGIFRGTDTQYF
TRBJ2-5	TRBV27	.	.	TGTGCCAGCAGTTTATATCTCCTAGTCGGTTCCCAGTACTTC	CASSLYLLVGSQYF
TRBJ2-6	TRBV2	.	.	TGTGCCAGCAGGACGGGTTCTGGGGCCAACGTCCTGACTTTC	CASRTGSGANVLTF
TRBJ2-5	TRBV6-6	.	.	TGTGCCAGCAGTAGAACTCCGGAGACCCAGTACTTC	CASSRTPETQYF
TRBJ2-7	TRBV27	.	TRBD2	TGTGCCAGCAGTTTCGGCGGGAGTGGTTACGAGCAGTACTTC	CASSFGGSGYEQYF
TRBJ1-2	TRBV27	.	TRBD1	TGTGCCAGCAGACCCGGGACAGATGGTTATGGCTACACCTTC	CASRPGTDGYGYTF